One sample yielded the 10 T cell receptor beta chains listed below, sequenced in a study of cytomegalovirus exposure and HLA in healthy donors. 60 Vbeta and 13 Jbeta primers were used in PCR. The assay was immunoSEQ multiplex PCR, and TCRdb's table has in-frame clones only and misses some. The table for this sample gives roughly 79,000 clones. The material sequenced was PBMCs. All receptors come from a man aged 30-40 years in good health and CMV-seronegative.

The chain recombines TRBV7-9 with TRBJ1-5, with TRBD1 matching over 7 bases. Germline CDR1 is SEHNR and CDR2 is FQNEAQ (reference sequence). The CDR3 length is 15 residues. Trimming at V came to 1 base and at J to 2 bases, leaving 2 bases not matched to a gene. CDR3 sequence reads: CASSLDTGGNQPQHF. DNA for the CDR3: TGTGCCAGCAGCTTAGATACAGGGGGCAATCAGCCCCAGCATTTT.

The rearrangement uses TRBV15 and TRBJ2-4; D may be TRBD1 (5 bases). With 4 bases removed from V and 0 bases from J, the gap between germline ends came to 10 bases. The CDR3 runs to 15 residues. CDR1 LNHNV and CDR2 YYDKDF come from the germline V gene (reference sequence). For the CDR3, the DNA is TGTGCCACCAGCATGACAGCACTAGCCAAAAACATTCAGTACTTC. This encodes CATSMTALAKNIQYF.

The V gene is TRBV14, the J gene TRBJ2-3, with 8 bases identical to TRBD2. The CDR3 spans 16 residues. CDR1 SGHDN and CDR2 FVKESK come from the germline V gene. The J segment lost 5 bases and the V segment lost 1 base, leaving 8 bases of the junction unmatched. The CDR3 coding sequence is TGTGCCAGCAGCCAAGTAAGGACTAGCCCGGTAGATACGCAGTATTTT. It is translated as CASSQVRTSPVDTQYF. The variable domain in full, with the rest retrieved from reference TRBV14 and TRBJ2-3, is EAGVTQFPSHSVIEKGQTVTLRCDPISGHDNLYWYRRVMGKEIKFLLHFVKESKQDESGMPNNRFLAERTGGTYSTLKVQPAELEDSGVYFCASSQVRTSPVDTQYFGPGTRLTVL.

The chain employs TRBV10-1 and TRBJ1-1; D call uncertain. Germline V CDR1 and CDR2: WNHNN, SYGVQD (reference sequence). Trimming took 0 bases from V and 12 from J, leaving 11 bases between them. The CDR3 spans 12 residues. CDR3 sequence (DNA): TGCGCCAGCAGTGAGTCGTCAGTTTTTACTTTCTTT. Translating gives CASSESSVFTFF.

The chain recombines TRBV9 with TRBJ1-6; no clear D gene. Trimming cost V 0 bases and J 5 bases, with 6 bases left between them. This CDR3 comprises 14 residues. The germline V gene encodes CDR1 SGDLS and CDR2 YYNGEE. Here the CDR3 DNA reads TGTGCCAGCAGCGTAGTACAGAATAATTCACCCCTCCACTTT. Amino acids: CASSVVQNNSPLHF.

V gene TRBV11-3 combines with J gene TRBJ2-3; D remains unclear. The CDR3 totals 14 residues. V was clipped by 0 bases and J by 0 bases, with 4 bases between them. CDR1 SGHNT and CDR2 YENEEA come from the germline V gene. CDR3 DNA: TGTGCCAGCAGCTTAGATGGCAGCACAGATACGCAGTATTTT. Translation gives CASSLDGSTDTQYF.

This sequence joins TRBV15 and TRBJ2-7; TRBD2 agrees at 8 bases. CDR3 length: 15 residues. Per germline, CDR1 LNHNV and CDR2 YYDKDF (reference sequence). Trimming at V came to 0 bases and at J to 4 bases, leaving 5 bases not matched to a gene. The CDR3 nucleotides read TGTGCCACCAGCAGAGACCGAAGCGGGGGTTACGAGCAGTACTTC. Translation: CATSRDRSGGYEQYF. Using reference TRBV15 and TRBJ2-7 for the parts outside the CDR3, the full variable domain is DAMVIQNPRYQVTQFGKPVTLSCSQTLNHNVMYWYQQKSSQAPKLLFHYYDKDFNNEADTPDNFQSRRPNTSFCFLDIRSPGLGDTAMYLCATSRDRSGGYEQYFGPGTRLTVT.

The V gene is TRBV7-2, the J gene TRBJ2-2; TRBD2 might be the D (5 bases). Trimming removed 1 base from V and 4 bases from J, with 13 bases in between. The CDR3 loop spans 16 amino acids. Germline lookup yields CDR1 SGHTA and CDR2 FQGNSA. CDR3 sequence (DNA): TGTGCCAGCAGCTTAGAGGCTAGCTGGTCCACCGGGGAGCTGTTTTTT. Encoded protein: CASSLEASWSTGELFF.

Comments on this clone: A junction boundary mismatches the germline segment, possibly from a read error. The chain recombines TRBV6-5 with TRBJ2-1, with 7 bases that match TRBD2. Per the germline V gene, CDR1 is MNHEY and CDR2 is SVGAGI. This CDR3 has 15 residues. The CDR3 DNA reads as TGTGCCAGCAAGTTAGCGGGTAGCTCCGACAATGAGCAGTTCTTC. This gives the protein CASKLAGSSDNEQFF.

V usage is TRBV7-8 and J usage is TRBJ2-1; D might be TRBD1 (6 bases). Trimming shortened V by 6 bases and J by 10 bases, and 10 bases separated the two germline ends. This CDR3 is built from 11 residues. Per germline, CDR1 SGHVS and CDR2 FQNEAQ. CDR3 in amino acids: CASSTGSEQFF. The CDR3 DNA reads TGTGCCAGCAGTACAGGGTCCGAGCAGTTCTTC.